Sequencing of this T cell receptor (beta chain) was carried out in a study of human T cells and chemical hapten exposure. Total RNA was isolated from unfractionated whole blood. This CDR3 comprises 15 residues. The trim removed 6 bases at V and 5 bases at J, leaving 8 bases unmatched. In this sample, this clonotype turned up a few times. Attachment of unique molecular identifiers to individual cDNA molecules was performed in the library. In the authors' methods: Counting gave a median of around 89,000 TCRs per sample, with values ranging from 23,224 to 690,600. MiXCR was run by TCRdb on the 5' RACE reads, yielding one entry per CDR3 protein. The V and J calls were determined by TCRdb, not by the authors. The sample contains 110,000 or so distinct CDR3 sequences, around 20% of which appear only once.

This chain links TRBV12-3 or TRBV12-4 with TRBJ2-7; 12 nucleotides align to TRBD2. The TCR comes from a human donor in good health. In DNA, the CDR3 is TGTGCCAGCAGCCCCTCTAGCGGGAGGGCCGACGAGCAGTACTTC. Its translation: CASSPSSGRADEQYF.